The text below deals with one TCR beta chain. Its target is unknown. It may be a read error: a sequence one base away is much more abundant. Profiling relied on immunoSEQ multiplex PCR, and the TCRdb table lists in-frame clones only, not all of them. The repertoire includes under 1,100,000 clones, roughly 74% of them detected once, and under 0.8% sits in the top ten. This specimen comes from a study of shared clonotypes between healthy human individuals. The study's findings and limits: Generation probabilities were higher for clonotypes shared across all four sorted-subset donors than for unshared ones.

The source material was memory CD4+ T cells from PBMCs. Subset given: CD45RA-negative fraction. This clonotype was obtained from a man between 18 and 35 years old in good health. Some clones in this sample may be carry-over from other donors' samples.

Here the CDR3 DNA reads TGTGCCTGGAGGGAGGACACTGAAGCTTTCTTT. This codes for CAWREDTEAFF. The rearrangement links TRBV30 to TRBJ1-1; D is uncertain. The germline gives CDR1 GTSNPN, CDR2 SVGIG (reference sequence). The CDR3 totals 11 residues. V gave up 3 bases and J gave up 3 bases, with 5 bases separating them.